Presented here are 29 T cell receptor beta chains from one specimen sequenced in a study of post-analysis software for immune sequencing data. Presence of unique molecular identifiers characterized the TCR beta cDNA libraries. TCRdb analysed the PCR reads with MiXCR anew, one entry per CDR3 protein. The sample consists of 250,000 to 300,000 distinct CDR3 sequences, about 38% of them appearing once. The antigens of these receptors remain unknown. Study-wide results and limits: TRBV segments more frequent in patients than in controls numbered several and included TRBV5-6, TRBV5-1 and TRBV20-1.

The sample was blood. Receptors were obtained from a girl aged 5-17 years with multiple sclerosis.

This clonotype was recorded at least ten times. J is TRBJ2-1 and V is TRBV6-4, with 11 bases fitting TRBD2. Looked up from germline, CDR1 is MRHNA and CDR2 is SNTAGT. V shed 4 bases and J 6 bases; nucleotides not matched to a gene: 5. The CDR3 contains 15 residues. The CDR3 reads CASSASGGFGNEQFF. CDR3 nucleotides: TGTGCCAGCAGTGCTAGCGGGGGGTTCGGCAATGAGCAGTTCTTC.

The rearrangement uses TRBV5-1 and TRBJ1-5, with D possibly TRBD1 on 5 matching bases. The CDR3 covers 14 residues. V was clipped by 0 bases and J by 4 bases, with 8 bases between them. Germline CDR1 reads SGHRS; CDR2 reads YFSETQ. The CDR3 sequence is CASSLGGDNQPQHF. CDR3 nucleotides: TGCGCCAGCAGCTTGGGAGGGGATAATCAGCCCCAGCATTTT.

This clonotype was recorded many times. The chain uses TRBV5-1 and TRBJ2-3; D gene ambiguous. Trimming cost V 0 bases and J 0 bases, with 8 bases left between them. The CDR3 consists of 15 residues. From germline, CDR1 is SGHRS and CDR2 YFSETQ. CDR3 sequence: CASSLAVSSTDTQYF. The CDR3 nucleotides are TGCGCCAGCAGCTTGGCCGTAAGTAGCACAGATACGCAGTATTTT.

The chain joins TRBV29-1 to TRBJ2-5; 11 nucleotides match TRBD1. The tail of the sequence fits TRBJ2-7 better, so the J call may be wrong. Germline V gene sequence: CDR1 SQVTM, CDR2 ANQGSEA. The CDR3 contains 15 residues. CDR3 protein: CSVLKTGTGGYEQYF. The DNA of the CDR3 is TGCAGCGTTTTAAAGACCGGGACAGGGGGCTACGAGCAGTACTTC.

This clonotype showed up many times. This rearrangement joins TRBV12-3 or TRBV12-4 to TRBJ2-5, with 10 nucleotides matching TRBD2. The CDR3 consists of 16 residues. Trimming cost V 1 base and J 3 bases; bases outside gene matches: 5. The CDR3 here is CASSLDRTSGKETQYF. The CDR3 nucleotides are TGTGCCAGCAGTTTAGATCGGACTAGCGGTAAAGAGACCCAGTACTTC.

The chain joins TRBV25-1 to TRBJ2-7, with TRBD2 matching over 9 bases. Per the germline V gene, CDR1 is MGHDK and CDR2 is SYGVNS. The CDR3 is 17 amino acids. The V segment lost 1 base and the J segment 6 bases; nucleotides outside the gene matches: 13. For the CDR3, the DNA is TGTGCCAGCAGTGAATTTTTCGTGCGGGAGGGTGAAGGCGAGCAGTACTTC. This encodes CASSEFFVREGEGEQYF.

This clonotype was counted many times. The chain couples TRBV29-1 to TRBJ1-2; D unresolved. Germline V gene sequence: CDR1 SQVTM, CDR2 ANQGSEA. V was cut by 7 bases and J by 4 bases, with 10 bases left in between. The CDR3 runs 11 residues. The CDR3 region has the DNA TGCAGCGGAACAGATCGCTATGGCTACACCTTC. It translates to CSGTDRYGYTF.

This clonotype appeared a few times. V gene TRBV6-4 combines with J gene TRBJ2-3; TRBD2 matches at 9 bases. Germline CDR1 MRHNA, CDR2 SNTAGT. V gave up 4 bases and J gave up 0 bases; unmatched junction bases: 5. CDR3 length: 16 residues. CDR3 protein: CASSARTSDSTDTQYF. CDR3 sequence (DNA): TGTGCCAGCAGTGCGAGGACTAGCGACAGCACAGATACGCAGTATTTT.

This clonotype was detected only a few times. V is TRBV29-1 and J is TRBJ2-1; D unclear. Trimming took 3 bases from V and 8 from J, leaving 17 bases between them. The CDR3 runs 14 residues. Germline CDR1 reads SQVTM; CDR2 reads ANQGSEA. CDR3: CSVDGLGASDEQFF. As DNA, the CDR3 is TGCAGCGTTGACGGGCTAGGTGCGAGCGATGAGCAGTTCTTC.

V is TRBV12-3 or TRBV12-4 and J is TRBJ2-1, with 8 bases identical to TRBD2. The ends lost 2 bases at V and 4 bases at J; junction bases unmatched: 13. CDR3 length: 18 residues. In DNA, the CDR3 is TGTGCCAGCAGTTTATGGATGGGTCAGCGGGGGACTTACAATGAGCAGTTCTTC. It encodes CASSLWMGQRGTYNEQFF.

The CDR3 DNA is TGTGCCAGCAGTACAGGTCCCGTGAACACCGGGGAGCTGTTTTTT. Its translation: CASSTGPVNTGELFF. The chain couples TRBV12-3 or TRBV12-4 to TRBJ2-2; a weak D match, TRBD1 (5 bases). The CDR3 loop spans 15 amino acids. Trimming stripped 5 bases from V and 1 base from J, with 11 bases between.

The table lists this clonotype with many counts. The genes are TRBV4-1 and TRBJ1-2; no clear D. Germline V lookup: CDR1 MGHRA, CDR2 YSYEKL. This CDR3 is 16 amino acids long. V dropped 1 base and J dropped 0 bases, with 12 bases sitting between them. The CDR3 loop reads CASSQVSTATNYGYTF. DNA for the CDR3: TGCGCCAGCAGCCAAGTTTCAACAGCTACTAACTATGGCTACACCTTC.

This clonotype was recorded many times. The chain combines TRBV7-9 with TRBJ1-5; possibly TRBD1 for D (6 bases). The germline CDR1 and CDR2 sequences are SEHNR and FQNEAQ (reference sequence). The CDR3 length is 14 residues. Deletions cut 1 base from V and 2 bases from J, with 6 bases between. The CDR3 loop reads CASSLEGGNQPQHF. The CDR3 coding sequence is TGTGCCAGCAGCTTAGAGGGGGGCAATCAGCCCCAGCATTTT.

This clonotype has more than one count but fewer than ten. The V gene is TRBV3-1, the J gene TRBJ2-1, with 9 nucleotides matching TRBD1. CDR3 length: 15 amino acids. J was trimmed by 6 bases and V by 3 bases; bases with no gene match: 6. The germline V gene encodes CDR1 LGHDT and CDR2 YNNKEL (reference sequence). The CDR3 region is CASSQPGQGSNEQFF. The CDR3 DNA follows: TGTGCCAGCAGCCAGCCGGGACAGGGTAGCAATGAGCAGTTCTTC.

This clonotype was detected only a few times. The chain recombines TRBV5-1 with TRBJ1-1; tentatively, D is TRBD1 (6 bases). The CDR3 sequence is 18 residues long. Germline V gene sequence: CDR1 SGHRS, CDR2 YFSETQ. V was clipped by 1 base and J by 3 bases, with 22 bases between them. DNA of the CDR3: TGCGCCAGCAGCTTGACGTCCGGGTCGGGGGCGCTGGACACTGAAGCTTTCTTT. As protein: CASSLTSGSGALDTEAFF.

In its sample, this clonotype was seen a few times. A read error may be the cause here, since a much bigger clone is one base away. The CDR3 nucleotides are TGCAGCGCCCGGGCGGCTAATGGAAAACTGTTTTTT. It yields the protein CSARAANGKLFF. J is TRBJ1-4 and V is TRBV29-1; no clear D. Germline values: CDR1 SQVTM, CDR2 ANQGSEA. The CDR3 length is 12 residues. Full variable domain (missing parts from reference TRBV29-1 and TRBJ1-4): SAVISQKPSRDICQRGTSLTIQCQVDSQVTMMFWYRQQPGQSLTLIATANQGSEATYESGFVIDKFPISRPNLTFSTLTVSNMSPEDSSIYLCSARAANGKLFFGSGTQLSVL.

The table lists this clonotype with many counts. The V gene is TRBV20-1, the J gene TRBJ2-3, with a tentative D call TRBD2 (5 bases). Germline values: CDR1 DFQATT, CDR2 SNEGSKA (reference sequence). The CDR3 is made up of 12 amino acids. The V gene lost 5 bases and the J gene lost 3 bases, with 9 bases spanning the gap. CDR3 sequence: CSAPWTTDTQYF. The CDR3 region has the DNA TGCAGTGCTCCTTGGACTACAGATACGCAGTATTTT.

The CDR3 region has the DNA TGTGCCAGCAGCTTAGCGATCGGGACTAGCGGAAAGAGGTTGGAGACCCAGTACTTC. Amino acids: CASSLAIGTSGKRLETQYF. V usage is TRBV7-9 and J usage is TRBJ2-5; 11 bases match TRBD2. The germline gives CDR1 SEHNR, CDR2 FQNEAQ (reference sequence). J was trimmed by 5 bases and V by 0 bases; bases with no gene match: 14. The CDR3 has 19 residues.

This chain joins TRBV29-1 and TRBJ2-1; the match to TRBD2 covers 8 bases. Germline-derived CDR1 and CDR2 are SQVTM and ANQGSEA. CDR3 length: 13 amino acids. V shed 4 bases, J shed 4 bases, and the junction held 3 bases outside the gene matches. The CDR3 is CSVAGGPYNEQFF. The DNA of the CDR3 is TGCAGCGTTGCGGGGGGGCCTTACAATGAGCAGTTCTTC.

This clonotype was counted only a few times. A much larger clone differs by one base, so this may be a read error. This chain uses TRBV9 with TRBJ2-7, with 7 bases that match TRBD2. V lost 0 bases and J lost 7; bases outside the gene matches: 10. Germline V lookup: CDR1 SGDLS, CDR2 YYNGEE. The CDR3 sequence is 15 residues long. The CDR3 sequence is CASSVVGRERNEQYF. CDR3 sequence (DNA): TGTGCCAGCAGCGTAGTAGGGCGGGAGAGGAATGAGCAGTACTTC.

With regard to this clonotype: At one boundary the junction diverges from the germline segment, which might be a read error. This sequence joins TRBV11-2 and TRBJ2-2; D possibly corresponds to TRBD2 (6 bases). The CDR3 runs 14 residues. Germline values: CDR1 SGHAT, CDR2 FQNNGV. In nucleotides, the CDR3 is TGTGCCACGGACTCGGGACTGAACACCGGGGAGCTGTTGTTT. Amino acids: CATDSGLNTGELLF.

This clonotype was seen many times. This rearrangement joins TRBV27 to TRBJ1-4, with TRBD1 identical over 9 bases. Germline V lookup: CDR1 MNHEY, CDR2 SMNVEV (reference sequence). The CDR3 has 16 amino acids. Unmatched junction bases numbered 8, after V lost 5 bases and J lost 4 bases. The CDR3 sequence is CASSLTGGMYNEKLFF. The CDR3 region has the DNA TGTGCCAGCAGTCTAACAGGGGGCATGTATAATGAAAAACTGTTTTTT.

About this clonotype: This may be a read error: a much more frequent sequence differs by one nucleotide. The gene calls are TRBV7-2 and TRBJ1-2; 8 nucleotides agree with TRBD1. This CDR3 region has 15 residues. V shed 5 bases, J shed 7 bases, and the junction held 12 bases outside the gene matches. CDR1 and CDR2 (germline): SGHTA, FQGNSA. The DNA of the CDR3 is TGTGCCAGCAGCCCCCTTAGTCGCACAGGGGGTGGCTACACCTTC. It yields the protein CASSPLSRTGGGYTF. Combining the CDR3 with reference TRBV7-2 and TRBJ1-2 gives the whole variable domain GAGVSQSPSNKVTEKGKDVELRCDPISGHTALYWYRQSLGQGLEFLIYFQGNSAPDKSGLPSDRFSAERTGGSVSTLTIQRTQQEDSAVYLCASSPLSRTGGGYTFGSGTRLTVV.

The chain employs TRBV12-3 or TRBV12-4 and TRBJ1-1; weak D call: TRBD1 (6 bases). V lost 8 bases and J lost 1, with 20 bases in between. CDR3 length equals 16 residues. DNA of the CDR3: TGTGCCAGCGAAAGACAGGTGGTTGATAGGAACACTGAAGCTTTCTTT. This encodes CASERQVVDRNTEAFF.

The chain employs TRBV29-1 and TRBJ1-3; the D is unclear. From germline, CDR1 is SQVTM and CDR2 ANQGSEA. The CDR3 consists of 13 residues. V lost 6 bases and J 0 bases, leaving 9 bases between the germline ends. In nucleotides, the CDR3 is TGCAGCGTCGAGGGCCTCTCTGGAAACACCATATATTTT. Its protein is CSVEGLSGNTIYF.

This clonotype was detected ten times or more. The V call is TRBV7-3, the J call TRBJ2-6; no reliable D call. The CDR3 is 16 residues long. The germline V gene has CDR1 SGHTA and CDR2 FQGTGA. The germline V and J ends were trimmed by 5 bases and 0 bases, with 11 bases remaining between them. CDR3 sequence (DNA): TGTGCCAGCAGCGTCGTGACACCCTCTGGGGCCAACGTCCTGACTTTC. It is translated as CASSVVTPSGANVLTF.

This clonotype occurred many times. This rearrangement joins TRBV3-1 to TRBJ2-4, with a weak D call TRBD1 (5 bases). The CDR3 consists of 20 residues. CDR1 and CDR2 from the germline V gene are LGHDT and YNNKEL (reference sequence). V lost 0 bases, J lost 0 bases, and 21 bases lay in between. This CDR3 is CASSQDLEQARKLAKNIQYF. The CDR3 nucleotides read TGTGCCAGCAGCCAAGATCTTGAACAGGCTCGGAAATTAGCCAAAAACATTCAGTACTTC.

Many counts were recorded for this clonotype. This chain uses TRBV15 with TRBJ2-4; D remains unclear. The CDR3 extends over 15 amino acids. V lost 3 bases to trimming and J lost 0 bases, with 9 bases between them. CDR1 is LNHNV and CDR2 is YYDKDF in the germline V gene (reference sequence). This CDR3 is CATSRTGLAKNIQYF. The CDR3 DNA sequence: TGTGCCACCAGCAGGACTGGGTTAGCCAAAAACATTCAGTACTTC.

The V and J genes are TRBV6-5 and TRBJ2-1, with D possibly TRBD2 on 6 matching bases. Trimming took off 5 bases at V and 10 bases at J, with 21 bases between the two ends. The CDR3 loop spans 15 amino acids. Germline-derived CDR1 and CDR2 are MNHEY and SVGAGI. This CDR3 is CASSGVGVAGREQFF. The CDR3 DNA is TGTGCCAGCAGTGGAGTTGGGGTTGCGGGACGCGAGCAGTTCTTC.